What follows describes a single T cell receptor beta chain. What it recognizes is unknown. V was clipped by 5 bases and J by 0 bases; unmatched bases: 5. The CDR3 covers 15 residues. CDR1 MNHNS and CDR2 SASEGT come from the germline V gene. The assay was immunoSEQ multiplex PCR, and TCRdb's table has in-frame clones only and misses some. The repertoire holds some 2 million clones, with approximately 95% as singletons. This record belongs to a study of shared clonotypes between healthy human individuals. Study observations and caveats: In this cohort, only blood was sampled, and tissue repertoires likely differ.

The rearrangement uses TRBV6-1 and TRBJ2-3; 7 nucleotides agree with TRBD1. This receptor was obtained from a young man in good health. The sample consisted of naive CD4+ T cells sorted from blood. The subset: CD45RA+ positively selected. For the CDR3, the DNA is TGTGCCAGCAGTACCCCGGGACAGAGCACAGATACGCAGTATTTT. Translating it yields CASSTPGQSTDTQYF.